This entry is about one T cell receptor beta chain. This entry belongs to a study of CD8 T cells in Susac syndrome. Germline CDR1 is SEHNR and CDR2 is FQNEAQ (reference sequence). The V end lost 1 base, the J end lost 8 bases, and 9 bases lay between the germline ends. The CDR3 has 13 residues. Roughly 0.45 to 1 ug RNA was reverse transcribed with random hexamers. TCRdb redid the calling of the immunoSEQ multiplex PCR reads with MiXCR, one entry per CDR3 protein. The sample includes 250,000 to 300,000 distinct CDR3 sequences, around 91% of them seen just once. This chain links TRBV7-9 with TRBJ2-1; D gene ambiguous. The clonotype was recovered from a human donor with multiple sclerosis. Input material: CD8+ T cells from PBMCs. CDR3 nucleotides: TGTGCCAGCAGCTTAGTAGTTGAGGATGAGCAGTTCTTC. The encoded protein is CASSLVVEDEQFF.